What follows are 3 T cell receptor beta chains derived from one specimen sequenced in a study of blood T cell repertoires in COVID-19. Sequencing used immunoSEQ multiplex PCR; TCRdb keeps in-frame clones, though not all of them. The data show 120,000 or so clones, 65% to 85% seen once. Sequencing was carried out using peripheral blood. Source of these receptors: a man older than 75 with active or convalescent COVID-19.

The chain carries TRBV7-2 and TRBJ2-2, with D possibly being TRBD2 (5 bases). Germline V gene lookup returns CDR1 SGHTA and CDR2 FQGNSA. V was clipped by 3 bases and J by 3 bases, with 8 bases between them. CDR3 length: 14 residues. The chain's CDR3 is CASSLTGYTGELFF. The CDR3 nucleotides are TGTGCCAGCAGCTTGACGGGGTACACCGGGGAGCTGTTTTTT.

The sample holds many counts of this clone. The chain is built from TRBV19 and TRBJ1-4; the match to TRBD1 covers 7 bases. CDR3 length: 13 residues. Per germline, CDR1 LNHDA and CDR2 SQIVND (reference sequence). Trimming took 3 bases from V and 12 from J; bases not matched to a gene: 7. Written as DNA, the CDR3 is TGTGCCAGTAGTATGAGTACAGGGGAAGAACTGTTTTTT. Protein: CASSMSTGEELFF.

This clone has just one count. The chain joins TRBV6-2 or TRBV6-3 to TRBJ1-1; maybe TRBD1 (5 bases). The CDR3 has 12 residues. CDR1 is MNHEY and CDR2 is SVGEGT in the germline V gene. V dropped 2 bases and J dropped 7 bases, with 8 bases sitting between them. CDR3 sequence (DNA): TGTGCCAGCAGTTACGTAGGGGTTGAAGCTTTCTTT. This sequence encodes CASSYVGVEAFF.